This entry lists 9 T cell receptor beta chains sequenced from one sample in a study of blood T cell repertoires in COVID-19. Sequencing was performed with immunoSEQ multiplex PCR; in TCRdb, only in-frame clones are kept and a portion is missing. The repertoire holds about 35,000 clones, with 90% as singletons. The sample consisted of peripheral blood. Receptor source: a man aged 80 or over with acute or convalescent COVID-19.

This chain uses TRBV6-5 with TRBJ2-2, with 7 bases matching TRBD2. The germline V gene encodes CDR1 MNHEY and CDR2 SVGAGI. The CDR3 sequence is 16 residues long. V trimming: 0 bases; J trimming: 5 bases; junction bases outside the gene matches: 6. This CDR3 is CASSYSNRGETGELFF. CDR3 DNA sequence: TGTGCCAGCAGTTACTCGAATCGGGGGGAGACCGGGGAGCTGTTTTTT.

V usage is TRBV24-1 and J usage is TRBJ1-5; 9 bases are shared with TRBD1. The CDR3 contains 15 residues. Losses at the gene ends were 4 bases for V and 7 bases for J; bases not matched to a gene: 7. The germline V gene has CDR1 KGHDR and CDR2 SFDVKD. CDR3 in amino acids: CATSEPGQGGQPQHF. CDR3 in DNA: TGTGCCACCAGTGAACCGGGACAGGGCGGGCAGCCCCAGCATTTT.

The chain is built from TRBV5-1 and TRBJ1-3; D may be TRBD1 (6 bases). The CDR3 contains 14 residues. The V and J ends lost 4 bases and 2 bases respectively, with 10 bases between them. Germline lookup yields CDR1 SGHRS and CDR2 YFSETQ. CDR3 amino acids: CASSPDRTGNTIYF. For the CDR3, the DNA is TGCGCCAGCAGCCCTGACAGGACTGGAAACACCATATATTTT. The full variable domain, its missing parts supplied by reference TRBV5-1 and TRBJ1-3, is KAGVTQTPRYLIKTRGQQVTLSCSPISGHRSVSWYQQTPGQGLQFLFEYFSETQRNKGNFPGRFSGRQFSNSRSEMNVSTLELGDSALYLCASSPDRTGNTIYFGEGSWLTVV.

The genes are TRBV5-5 and TRBJ2-7, with 10 bases that match TRBD1. The germline V gene has CDR1 SGHKS and CDR2 YYEKEE (reference sequence). The V and J ends lost 3 bases and 7 bases, in that order; junction bases with no gene match: 10. CDR3 length equals 15 residues. This chain's CDR3 is CASSSGHGTGVEQYF. CDR3 bases: TGTGCCAGCAGCTCGGGCCACGGGACAGGGGTGGAGCAGTACTTC.

V and J are TRBV6-1 and TRBJ1-2; 12 nucleotides match TRBD1. J gave up 6 bases and V 1 base, and 3 bases lay outside the gene matches. The CDR3 sequence is 15 residues long. Germline assignment: CDR1 MNHNS and CDR2 SASEGT. The CDR3 loop reads CASSEGGQGADGYTF. The CDR3 DNA sequence: TGTGCCAGCAGTGAAGGGGGACAGGGGGCTGATGGCTACACCTTC.

This clone has only one observation. The chain recombines TRBV7-9 with TRBJ1-1, with D hard to call. The CDR3 loop spans 15 amino acids. V gave up 6 bases and J gave up 1 base, with 15 bases separating them. Germline loops: CDR1 SEHNR, CDR2 FQNEAQ (reference sequence). CDR3 amino acids: CASRTHAGWNTEAFF. CDR3 DNA sequence: TGTGCCAGCAGGACCCATGCAGGATGGAACACTGAAGCTTTCTTT.

This chain joins TRBV5-1 and TRBJ2-7, with 7 nucleotides matching TRBD1. Per the germline V gene, CDR1 is SGHRS and CDR2 is YFSETQ. V lost 4 bases to trimming and J lost 3 bases; unmatched junction nucleotides: 7. The CDR3 spans 14 residues. CDR3 sequence reads: CASSPGGQSYEQYF. CDR3 in DNA: TGCGCCAGCAGCCCTGGGGGACAGAGCTACGAGCAGTACTTC.

The V and J genes are TRBV11-2 and TRBJ2-7; TRBD1 matches at 12 bases. Germline V gene lookup returns CDR1 SGHAT and CDR2 FQNNGV. This CDR3 comprises 15 residues. V lost 0 bases, J lost 6 bases, and 3 bases stayed unmatched. In DNA, the CDR3 is TGTGCCAGCAGCTTAGAAGGGACAGGGGGCGTCGAGCAGTACTTC. It yields the protein CASSLEGTGGVEQYF.

The gene calls are TRBV7-2 and TRBJ1-4; 7 nucleotides align to TRBD1. The CDR3 spans 14 residues. Germline lookup yields CDR1 SGHTA and CDR2 FQGNSA. Trimming removed 5 bases from V and 11 bases from J; junction bases left unmatched: 11. The CDR3 is CASSPTVQGVKLFF. The CDR3 nucleotides are TGTGCCAGCAGCCCCACGGTGCAGGGGGTCAAACTGTTTTTT.